The 27 T cell receptor beta chains below all came from one sample that was sequenced in a study of a mutant IDH1 vaccine in newly diagnosed glioma. Their target antigens are unknown. Libraries were prepared by immunoSEQ multiplex PCR; TCRdb keeps only in-frame clonotypes and omits some of them. The table shows tens of thousands of clones, with approximately 84% occurring only once. Time point reported: week 11, during vaccination. With topical imiquimod, each dose of the vaccine consisted of 300 ug of mutant IDH1 20-mer peptide. Source: PBMCs, taken from a glioma patient whose treatment included an IDH1 peptide vaccine. These receptors were collected from a man aged 30 to 45 with glioma.

The sample holds a few counts of this clone. V gene TRBV27 combines with J gene TRBJ1-1; unclear D gene. The CDR3 covers 13 residues. Germline V gene lookup returns CDR1 MNHEY and CDR2 SMNVEV (reference sequence). V lost 3 bases, J lost 6 bases, and 11 bases lay in between. CDR3 sequence: CASSFGLLAEAFF. In nucleotides, the CDR3 is TGTGCCAGCAGTTTTGGGCTACTAGCTGAAGCTTTCTTT.

This chain links TRBV9 with TRBJ1-1; the D is unclear. There are 13 residues in the CDR3. V lost 0 bases and J lost 3, with 6 bases in between. The germline V gene encodes CDR1 SGDLS and CDR2 YYNGEE. The CDR3 DNA follows: TGTGCCAGCAGCGTAGTAGAGGACACTGAAGCTTTCTTT. Its translation: CASSVVEDTEAFF.

The rearrangement uses TRBV6-6 and TRBJ1-5; 9 positions match TRBD1. There are 16 residues in the CDR3. The trim removed 5 bases at V and 7 bases at J, leaving 12 bases unmatched. Germline lookup yields CDR1 MNHNY and CDR2 SVGAGI (reference sequence). The CDR3: CASSRTGTGSDQPQHF. The CDR3 nucleotides are TGTGCCAGCAGTCGTACTGGGACAGGGAGTGACCAGCCCCAGCATTTT.

This clone was observed once. The gene calls are TRBV13 and TRBJ2-6, with 11 positions matching TRBD1. Germline CDR1 and CDR2: PRHDT and FYEKMQ (reference sequence). The CDR3 length is 16 residues. Unmatched junction bases numbered 4, after V lost 6 bases and J lost 3 bases. CDR3 DNA sequence: TGTGCCAGCAGTTGGGACAGGGGGGTTGGGGCCAACGTCCTGACTTTC. Translating gives CASSWDRGVGANVLTF.

This chain joins TRBV30 and TRBJ2-3; D perhaps matches TRBD2 (5 bases). This CDR3 spans 13 amino acids. CDR1 and CDR2 (germline): GTSNPN, SVGIG (reference sequence). V gave up 0 bases and J gave up 2 bases, with 6 bases separating them. The CDR3 DNA reads as TGTGCCTGGAGTGTGGACTCCACAGATACGCAGTATTTT. Its protein is CAWSVDSTDTQYF.

The rearrangement uses TRBV5-6 and TRBJ1-5; 12 bases align to TRBD1. The CDR3 length is 13 residues. Germline CDR1 reads SGHDT; CDR2 reads YYEEEE. With V trimmed by 4 bases and J by 7 bases, 0 bases remained unmatched. The DNA of the CDR3 is TGTGCCAGCAGCGGGACAGGGGGCCAGCCCCAGCATTTT. Translating it yields CASSGTGGQPQHF.

J is TRBJ2-7 and V is TRBV27; tentative D call: TRBD2 (6 bases). Germline-derived CDR1 and CDR2 are MNHEY and SMNVEV (reference sequence). The germline V and J ends were trimmed by 2 bases and 2 bases, with 16 bases remaining between them. This CDR3 contains 16 residues. The CDR3: CASSLRHGSRAYEQYF. CDR3 DNA sequence: TGTGCCAGCAGTTTACGGCACGGGAGTAGGGCCTACGAGCAGTACTTC.

The chain combines TRBV27 with TRBJ2-7; TRBD1 might be the D (6 bases). Germline-derived CDR1 and CDR2 are MNHEY and SMNVEV (reference sequence). The CDR3 is made up of 14 amino acids. The V end was cut by 6 bases, the J end by 0 bases, with 12 bases between. The CDR3 spells CASSTRGNSYEQYF. The CDR3 DNA reads TGTGCCAGCAGCACAAGGGGGAACTCCTACGAGCAGTACTTC.

This clone was found once. The V call is TRBV7-9, the J call TRBJ1-1; weak D call: TRBD1 (6 bases). CDR1 is SEHNR and CDR2 is FQNEAQ in the germline V gene (reference sequence). This CDR3 is built from 11 residues. Trimming removed 4 bases from V and 8 bases from J, with 8 bases in between. The CDR3 loop reads CASSSDREAFF. The CDR3 region has the DNA TGTGCCAGCAGCTCTGACAGGGAAGCTTTCTTT.

The chain has TRBV28 and TRBJ1-4, with 7 bases identical to TRBD1. After removal of 5 bases from V and 5 bases from J, the junction contained 5 bases not matched to a gene. Per germline, CDR1 MDHEN and CDR2 SYDVKM. CDR3 size: 14 residues. The CDR3 protein is CASSMGQTNEKLFF. In nucleotides, the CDR3 is TGTGCCAGCAGTATGGGACAGACAAATGAAAAACTGTTTTTT.

This clone was picked up a small number of times. V usage is TRBV19 and J usage is TRBJ1-1; 8 bases line up with TRBD1. V was clipped by 5 bases and J by 3 bases; unmatched bases: 5. The V gene's germline CDR1 is LNHDA and CDR2 SQIVND (reference sequence). The CDR3 has 14 residues. CDR3 sequence reads: CASSPDRGYTEAFF. CDR3 DNA sequence: TGTGCCAGTAGTCCTGACAGGGGTTACACTGAAGCTTTCTTT.

The chain uses TRBV9 and TRBJ1-4; D is undetermined. The germline gives CDR1 SGDLS, CDR2 YYNGEE. The CDR3 contains 14 residues. V was clipped by 0 bases and J by 8 bases, with 11 bases between them. CDR3 amino acids: CASSVGGKLEKLFF. The DNA of the CDR3 is TGTGCCAGCAGCGTAGGAGGAAAATTGGAAAAACTGTTTTTT.

The chain recombines TRBV6-5 with TRBJ2-7; D gene uncertain. V lost 4 bases and J lost 0, with 16 bases in between. Germline V CDR1 and CDR2: MNHEY, SVGAGI. There are 16 residues in the CDR3. The CDR3 DNA reads TGTGCCAGCAGTTCTCCCCGGGCGAGGAGCTCCTACGAGCAGTACTTC. Its translation: CASSSPRARSSYEQYF.

This clone was seen only a few times. The rearrangement joins TRBV19 to TRBJ1-1; D possibly corresponds to TRBD1 (5 bases). The length of the CDR3 is 13 residues. Deletions cut 5 bases from V and 4 bases from J, with 11 bases between. The V gene's germline CDR1 is LNHDA and CDR2 SQIVND (reference sequence). CDR3: CASSVGGGTEAFF. The CDR3 region has the DNA TGTGCCAGTAGTGTCGGCGGGGGCACTGAAGCTTTCTTT.

J is TRBJ2-1 and V is TRBV6-5; 7 bases are a match to TRBD1. CDR1 is MNHEY and CDR2 is SVGAGI in the germline V gene. This CDR3 has 15 residues. V shed 5 bases and J 9 bases; nucleotides not matched to a gene: 13. In DNA form, the CDR3 reads TGTGCCAGCAGTCCTCCGACAGGGTACGCGGGTGAGCAGTTCTTC. This encodes CASSPPTGYAGEQFF.

The chain carries TRBV7-5 and TRBJ2-2; TRBD2 is the table's D call, not checked against the DNA. TRBV7-5 is a listed pseudogene. The length of the CDR3 is 16 residues. CDR3 nucleotides: TGTGTCAGAACCCGGCGTGAGGAGCGTCGAAGGCGGGAGCTGTTTTTT. The encoded protein is CVRTRREERRRRELFF.

This chain connects TRBV15 to TRBJ1-4; TRBD1 agrees at 9 bases. V shed 4 bases, J shed 0 bases, and the junction held 6 bases outside the gene matches. The CDR3 length is 17 residues. Germline V gives CDR1 LNHNV, CDR2 YYDKDF (reference sequence). This chain's CDR3 is CATSTRTGDATNEKLFF. CDR3 DNA: TGTGCCACCAGCACCCGGACAGGGGACGCAACTAATGAAAAACTGTTTTTT. The variable domain in full, completed from reference TRBV15 and TRBJ1-4, reads DAMVIQNPRYQVTQFGKPVTLSCSQTLNHNVMYWYQQKSSQAPKLLFHYYDKDFNNEADTPDNFQSRRPNTSFCFLDIRSPGLGDTAMYLCATSTRTGDATNEKLFFGSGTQLSVL.

V usage is TRBV10-2 and J usage is TRBJ2-1; 11 bases are a match to TRBD2. This CDR3 is built from 16 residues. Germline loops: CDR1 WSHSY, CDR2 SAAADI. The V gene end was trimmed by 3 bases and the J gene end by 6 bases; junction bases not matched to a gene: 7. The CDR3 DNA follows: TGCGCCAGCAGTGATGGTGGTAGCGGGGGGGCCAATGAGCAGTTCTTC. Protein sequence: CASSDGGSGGANEQFF.

The V gene is TRBV23-1, the J gene TRBJ2-1; either TRBD1 or TRBD2 may fit D (5 bases each). TRBV23-1 belongs to the ORF category, with a function that is uncertain. The CDR3 runs to 23 residues. Trimming removed 0 bases at V and 0 bases at J, with 30 bases between. CDR3 amino acids: CASSQSFRIGDGCLHSSYNEQFF. CDR3 nucleotide sequence: TGCGCCAGCAGTCAATCATTTAGGATAGGGGACGGGTGCCTTCACAGCTCCTACAATGAGCAGTTCTTC.

CDR3 region: CASSLVQGSNEQFF. Written as DNA, the CDR3 is TGTGCCAGCAGCTTAGTACAGGGGTCCAATGAGCAGTTCTTC. The genes are TRBV7-6 and TRBJ2-1, with 7 bases fitting TRBD1. V lost 1 base and J lost 6; bases outside the gene matches: 3. Germline CDR1 and CDR2: SGHVS and FNYEAQ. CDR3 size: 14 residues.

The chain employs TRBV5-4 and TRBJ2-7; maybe TRBD1 (6 bases). This CDR3 contains 14 residues. Germline assignment: CDR1 SGHNT and CDR2 YYREEE (reference sequence). Trimming removed 4 bases at V and 1 base at J, with 12 bases between. CDR3 loop: CASSHRDTSYEQYF. The CDR3 DNA reads TGTGCCAGCAGCCACCGGGACACATCCTACGAGCAGTACTTC.

The chain uses TRBV9 and TRBJ2-3, with TRBD1 matching over 12 bases. The germline V gene encodes CDR1 SGDLS and CDR2 YYNGEE. The CDR3 has 15 residues. With V trimmed by 4 bases and J by 6 bases, 6 bases remained unmatched. CDR3: CASSLGQGAGDTQYF. In DNA form, the CDR3 reads TGTGCCAGCAGCCTGGGACAGGGGGCAGGGGATACGCAGTATTTT. Looking up the rest from reference TRBV9 and TRBJ2-3 gives the full variable domain: DSGVTQTPKHLITATGQRVTLRCSPRSGDLSVYWYQQSLDQGLQFLIQYYNGEERAKGNILERFSAQQFPDLHSELNLSSLELGDSALYFCASSLGQGAGDTQYFGPGTRLTVL.

The chain has TRBV6-1 and TRBJ1-3, with 7 nucleotides matching TRBD1. V dropped 5 bases and J dropped 2; count of bases not matched to a gene: 3. Germline loops: CDR1 MNHNS, CDR2 SASEGT. This CDR3 contains 14 residues. CDR3 DNA sequence: TGTGCCAGCAGTCGAGGGGGCGCTGGAAACACCATATATTTT. It codes for CASSRGGAGNTIYF.

This chain connects TRBV4-2 to TRBJ2-7; 9 bases align to TRBD2. Germline V CDR1 and CDR2: LGHNA, YNFKEQ. The trim removed 4 bases at V and 0 bases at J, leaving 4 bases unmatched. This CDR3 spans 15 amino acids. The CDR3 sequence: CASSPGTSPSYEQYF. The CDR3 coding sequence is TGTGCCAGCAGCCCGGGGACTAGCCCCTCCTACGAGCAGTACTTC.

The chain joins TRBV7-9 to TRBJ2-5; tentatively, D is TRBD1 or TRBD2 (5 bases each). The closer fit of TRBJ2-7 to the DNA end suggests the J call may be wrong. This CDR3 is 14 amino acids long. CDR1 is SEHNR and CDR2 is FQNEAQ in the germline V gene (reference sequence). The CDR3 sequence is CASTPDQGVTEQYF. The CDR3 DNA reads TGTGCCAGCACCCCCGATCAGGGAGTCACCGAGCAGTACTTC.

The rearrangement links TRBV5-4 to TRBJ2-7, with D uncertain. The CDR3 extends over 13 amino acids. CDR1 SGHNT and CDR2 YYREEE come from the germline V gene (reference sequence). V lost 0 bases to trimming and J lost 1 base, with 5 bases between them. The CDR3 here is CASSLDLSYEQYF. CDR3 bases: TGTGCCAGCAGCTTGGATCTTTCCTACGAGCAGTACTTC.

The gene calls are TRBV5-5 and TRBJ1-3; perhaps TRBD1 as D (5 bases). V was clipped by 0 bases and J by 0 bases, with 10 bases between them. The CDR3 length is 16 residues. Germline V gives CDR1 SGHKS, CDR2 YYEKEE (reference sequence). CDR3 sequence (DNA): TGTGCCAGCAGCTTGGAAGGGGCGTACTCTGGAAACACCATATATTTT. Its protein is CASSLEGAYSGNTIYF.